Listed below are T cell receptor beta chains from one sample, sequenced in a study of T cell repertoires and Cas9 in healthy adults. The protocol was immunoSEQ multiplex PCR, while the TCRdb copy is restricted to in-frame clones and leaves out a portion. The data contain tens of thousands of clones, under 95% of them seen just once; the ten biggest clones take up over 0.7%. Material: CD4+ effector T cells (CD127+, CD25-, CD137-, CD154-) from PBMCs; culture status not recorded. These receptors were taken from a human donor in good health. CDR3s include the opening cysteine and the closing phenylalanine or tryptophan. The D gene is left open where the match is weak. Size tells how often a clone was seen (once, few, many) or the class of an expanded clone, and some rows leave it out.

>NA|TRBV11-3|TRBJ2-1|TRBD1
TGTGCCAGCAGCACCCAGGGGGCTTTGAATGAGCAGTTCTTC
CASSTQGALNEQFF
>NA|TRBV4-3|TRBJ2-1|NA
TGCGCCAGCAGCCGAAGAGGCCTATCCCGCGGTGAGCAGTTCTTC
CASSRRGLSRGEQFF
>few|TRBV4-3|TRBJ2-1|NA
TGCGCCAGCAGCCAAGATGGGGGAGTGGCCAATGAGCAGTTCTTC
CASSQDGGVANEQFF
>once|TRBV11-2|TRBJ2-3|NA
TGTGCCAGCAGCTTACGCGGGACAGTCGGGGCAGATACGCAGTATTTT
CASSLRGTVGADTQYF
>NA|TRBV29-1|TRBJ2-2|NA
TGCAGCGCTGCCAGGGACCTCGCCGGGGAGCTGTTTTTT
CSAARDLAGELFF
>NA|TRBV29-1|TRBJ1-1|NA
TGCAGCGTGGCCGTTGACACTGAAGCTTTCTTT
CSVAVDTEAFF
>NA|TRBV5-1|TRBJ1-1|NA
TGCGCCAGCAGCTTGGAAGGAGAAACGGTGAACACTGAAGCTTTCTTT
CASSLEGETVNTEAFF
>NA|TRBV7-3|TRBJ2-3|NA
TGTGCCAGCAGCACCCGACTTGGCACAGATACGCAGTATTTT
CASSTRLGTDTQYF
>NA|TRBV15|TRBJ2-5|NA
TGTGCCACCAGCAGAGACAGGGTCCAGCAAGAGACCCAGTACTTC
CATSRDRVQQETQYF
>NA|TRBV5-1|TRBJ2-5|NA
TGCGCCAGCAGCTTGGCCGGTGGGGGCGTCGAGACCCAGTACTTC
CASSLAGGGVETQYF
>NA|TRBV11-3|TRBJ2-7|NA
TGTGCCAGCAGCCCTTCGGGTCACCGGTACGAGCAGTACTTC
CASSPSGHRYEQYF
>NA|TRBV28|TRBJ1-6|NA
TGTGCCAGCAGTTTACTCAGGGAGGGTGGTTATAATTCACCCCTCCACTTT
CASSLLREGGYNSPLHF
>NA|TRBV9|TRBJ1-1|NA
TGTGCCAGCAGCGTAGGTGGCACCTTGAACACTGAAGCTTTCTTT
CASSVGGTLNTEAFF
>NA|TRBV6-4|TRBJ2-6|NA
TGTGCCAGCAGTACGGACTCTGGGGCCAACGTCCTGACTTTC
CASSTDSGANVLTF
>NA|TRBV7-2|TRBJ1-2|TRBD1
TGTGCCAGCAGCTTAGGACAGGGGAACTATGGCTACACCTTC
CASSLGQGNYGYTF
>NA|TRBV18|TRBJ2-2|TRBD1
TGTGCCAGCTCACCACGATTACCGGGACAGGGCCAAACCGGGGAGCTGTTTTTT
CASSPRLPGQGQTGELFF
>NA|TRBV7-3|TRBJ2-5|NA
TGTGCCAGCAGCTTATTGGGCGGCCGGGAGACCCAGTACTTC
CASSLLGGRETQYF
>NA|TRBV15|TRBJ1-1|NA
TGTGCCACCAGCCCCTCGGGAGGGGGGCGGGCTTTCTTT
CATSPSGGGRAFF
>NA|TRBV4-3|TRBJ2-3|TRBD2
TGCGCCAGCAGCCAACCCGGGACTAGCGGCGCCCTCCCAAGCACAGATACGCAGTATTTT
CASSQPGTSGALPSTDTQYF
>NA|TRBV5-6|TRBJ1-5|NA
TGTGCCAGCAGCTTGGGGAGTTTAGGGAGCAATCAGCCCCAGCATTTT
CASSLGSLGSNQPQHF
>NA|TRBV25-1|TRBJ2-2|TRBD2
TGTGCCAGCAGTTCCCTAGCGGGAGAGCGGGGCGGGGAGCTGTTTTTT
CASSSLAGERGGELFF
>NA|TRBV18|TRBJ2-2|NA
TGTGCCAGCTCCCCGGGCGTTGGCACCGGGGAGCTGTTTTTT
CASSPGVGTGELFF
>NA|TRBV29-1|TRBJ1-2|TRBD1
TGCAGCGCGCGGGAGACAGGGGGCTCTGGCTACACCTTC
CSARETGGSGYTF
>NA|TRBV7-2|TRBJ2-1|NA
TGTGCCAGCAGCCACGGTGGGGCGAGCTCCTACAATGAGCAGTTCTTC
CASSHGGASSYNEQFF
>NA|TRBV19|TRBJ1-1|NA
TGTGCCAGTTCTGCCGCGAGGGTCGCAAACACTGAAGCTTTCTTT
CASSAARVANTEAFF
>NA|TRBV7-2|TRBJ2-4|TRBD1
TGTGCCAGCAGCTGGGGACAGGGCGCCGGGCAGTACTTC
CASSWGQGAGQYF
>NA|TRBV14|TRBJ1-2|NA
TGTGCCAGCAGCCAAACCGACAGGTTCTATGGCTACACCTTC
CASSQTDRFYGYTF